This T cell receptor beta chain was recovered during a study of T cells after yellow fever vaccination. Via MiXCR, TCRdb re-called the 5' RACE reads, giving one row per CDR3 protein. The sample shows fewer than 350,000 distinct CDR3 sequences, about 9.5% of them seen only once. The CDR3 covers 15 residues. V shed 0 bases, J shed 4 bases, and the junction held 9 bases outside the gene matches. Looked up from germline, CDR1 is DFQATT and CDR2 is SNEGSKA (reference sequence). Material: PBMCs, obtained on the day of the first yellow fever vaccination. The chain recombines TRBV20-1 with TRBJ2-7; 7 bases match TRBD2. The sequence derives from a man between 18 and 35 years old who received the YFV17D yellow fever vaccine. As DNA, the CDR3 is TGCAGTGCTAGAGATGTCAGTAGCGGGCGATACGAGCAGTACTTC. Protein product: CSARDVSSGRYEQYF.